One and the same sample provided the 5 T cell receptor beta chains below, sequenced in a study of cytomegalovirus exposure and HLA in healthy donors. Primers: 60 Vbeta forward and 13 Jbeta reverse. Clones were sequenced by immunoSEQ multiplex PCR, and TCRdb holds only the in-frame ones, with some missing. There are 95,000 to 150,000 clones in the sample; 77% occur only once, and around 3.5% lies in the top ten. Source material: PBMCs. The receptors here all came from a human donor in good health.

This sequence joins TRBV10-1 and TRBJ2-7, with TRBD1 as a possible D gene (5 bases). This CDR3 spans 13 amino acids. V lost 3 bases and J lost 2, with 8 bases in between. Per the germline V gene, CDR1 is WNHNN and CDR2 is SYGVQD (reference sequence). This CDR3 reads CASSDKGTYEQYF. DNA of the CDR3: TGCGCCAGCAGTGACAAGGGGACCTACGAGCAGTACTTC.

J is TRBJ1-1 and V is TRBV6-1; 8 positions match TRBD1. The CDR3 spans 16 residues. The V gene's germline CDR1 is MNHNS and CDR2 SASEGT. Losses at the gene ends were 3 bases for V and 2 bases for J; bases not matched to a gene: 8. The CDR3 reads CASSELGDRPNTEAFF. The CDR3 DNA is TGTGCCAGCAGTGAGCTCGGGGACAGGCCTAACACTGAAGCTTTCTTT.

The chain carries TRBV10-2 and TRBJ2-1; 11 bases agree with TRBD2. The junction had 9 bases not matched to a gene; V was cut back by 3 bases and J by 5 bases. The CDR3 has 17 residues. Germline assignment: CDR1 WSHSY and CDR2 SAAADI. The CDR3 loop is CASSDPLLAGVHNEQFF. Here the CDR3 DNA reads TGCGCCAGCAGTGATCCCCTACTAGCGGGAGTCCACAATGAGCAGTTCTTC.

This chain links TRBV11-3 with TRBJ2-1; 7 bases are a match to TRBD1. V shed 0 bases and J 10 bases; nucleotides not matched to a gene: 9. Germline CDR1 is SGHNT and CDR2 is YENEEA. The CDR3 loop spans 15 amino acids. The CDR3 region has the DNA TGTGCCAGCAGCTTAGATTGGGCGACAGGGAACGAGCAGTTCTTC. It codes for CASSLDWATGNEQFF.

This chain links TRBV6-1 with TRBJ1-1; TRBD1 matches 8 bases. The CDR3 totals 19 residues. Per the germline V gene, CDR1 is MNHNS and CDR2 is SASEGT. J was trimmed by 7 bases and V by 4 bases; bases with no gene match: 23. The CDR3 reads CASSVRGMGTGNAGREAFF. The CDR3 nucleotides are TGTGCCAGCAGTGTGAGAGGCATGGGGACAGGCAATGCCGGTCGTGAAGCTTTCTTT.